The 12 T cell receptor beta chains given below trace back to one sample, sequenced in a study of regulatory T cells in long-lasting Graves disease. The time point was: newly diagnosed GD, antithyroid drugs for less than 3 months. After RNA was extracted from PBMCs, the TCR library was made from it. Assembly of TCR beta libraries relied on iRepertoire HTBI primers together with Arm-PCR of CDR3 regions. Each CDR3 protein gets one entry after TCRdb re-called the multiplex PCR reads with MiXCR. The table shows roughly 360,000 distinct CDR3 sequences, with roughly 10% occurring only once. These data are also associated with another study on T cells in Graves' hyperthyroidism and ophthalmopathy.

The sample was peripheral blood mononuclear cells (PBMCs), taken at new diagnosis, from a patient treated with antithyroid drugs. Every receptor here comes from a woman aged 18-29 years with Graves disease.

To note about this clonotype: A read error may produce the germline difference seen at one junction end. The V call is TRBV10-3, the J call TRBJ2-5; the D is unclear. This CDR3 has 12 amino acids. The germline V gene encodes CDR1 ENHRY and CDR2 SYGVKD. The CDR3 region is CTISGPYGSQYF. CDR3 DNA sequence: TGTACCATCAGTGGGCCATACGGGTCCCAGTACTTC.

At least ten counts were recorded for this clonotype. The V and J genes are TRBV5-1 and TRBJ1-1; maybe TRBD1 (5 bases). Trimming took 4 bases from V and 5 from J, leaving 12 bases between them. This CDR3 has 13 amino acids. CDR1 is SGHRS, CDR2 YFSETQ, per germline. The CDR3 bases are TGCGCCAGCAGCCAAGGGGCGTGGACTGAAGCTTTCTTT. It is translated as CASSQGAWTEAFF.

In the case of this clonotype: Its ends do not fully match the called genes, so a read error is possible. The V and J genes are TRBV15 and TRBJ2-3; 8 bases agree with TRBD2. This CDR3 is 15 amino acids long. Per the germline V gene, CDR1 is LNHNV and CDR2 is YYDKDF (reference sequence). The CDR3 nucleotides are TGTGCCACCAGCACCAGCGGGAGTTACACAGGTACGCAGTATTTT. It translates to CATSTSGSYTGTQYF.

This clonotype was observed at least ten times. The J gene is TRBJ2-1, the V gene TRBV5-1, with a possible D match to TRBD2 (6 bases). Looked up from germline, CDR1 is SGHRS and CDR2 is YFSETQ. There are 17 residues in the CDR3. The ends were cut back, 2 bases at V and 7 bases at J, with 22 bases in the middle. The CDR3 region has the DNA TGCGCCAGCAGCTTCTACGGCCCGCGGGATTTTGAGAATGAGCAGTTCTTC. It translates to CASSFYGPRDFENEQFF. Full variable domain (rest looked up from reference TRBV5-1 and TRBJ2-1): KAGVTQTPRYLIKTRGQQVTLSCSPISGHRSVSWYQQTPGQGLQFLFEYFSETQRNKGNFPGRFSGRQFSNSRSEMNVSTLELGDSALYLCASSFYGPRDFENEQFFGPGTRLTVL.

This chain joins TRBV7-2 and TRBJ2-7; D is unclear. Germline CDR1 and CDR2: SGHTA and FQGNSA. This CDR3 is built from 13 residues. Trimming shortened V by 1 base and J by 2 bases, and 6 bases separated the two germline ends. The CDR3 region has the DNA TGTGCCAGCAGCTTAGTCCAGACCTACGAGCAGTACGTC. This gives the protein CASSLVQTYEQYV.

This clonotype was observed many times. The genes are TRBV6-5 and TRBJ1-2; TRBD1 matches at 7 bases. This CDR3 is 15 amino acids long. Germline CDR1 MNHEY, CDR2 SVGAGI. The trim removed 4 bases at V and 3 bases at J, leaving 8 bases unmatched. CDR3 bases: TGTGCCAGCAGTTCAAGGGGGCGAGGGGACTATGGCTACACCTTC. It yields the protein CASSSRGRGDYGYTF.

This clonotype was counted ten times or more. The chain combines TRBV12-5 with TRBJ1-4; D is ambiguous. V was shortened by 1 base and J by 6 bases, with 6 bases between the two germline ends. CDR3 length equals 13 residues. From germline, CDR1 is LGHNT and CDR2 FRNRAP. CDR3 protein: CASGLGFDEKLFF. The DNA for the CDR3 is TGTGCTAGTGGTTTGGGTTTTGATGAAAAACTGTTTTTT.

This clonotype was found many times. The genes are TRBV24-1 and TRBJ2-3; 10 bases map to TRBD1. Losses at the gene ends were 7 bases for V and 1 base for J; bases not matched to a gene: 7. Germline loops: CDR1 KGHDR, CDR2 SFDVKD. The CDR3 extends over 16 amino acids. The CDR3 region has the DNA TGTGCCACCAGCGACAGGGGGCTCCTCGGCACAGATACGCAGTATTTT. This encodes CATSDRGLLGTDTQYF.

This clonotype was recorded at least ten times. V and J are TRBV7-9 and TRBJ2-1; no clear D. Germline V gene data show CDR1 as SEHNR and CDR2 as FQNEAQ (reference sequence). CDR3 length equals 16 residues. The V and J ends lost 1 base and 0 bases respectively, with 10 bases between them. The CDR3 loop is CASSLGASSSYNEQFF. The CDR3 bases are TGTGCCAGCAGCTTAGGGGCTTCGAGCTCCTACAATGAGCAGTTCTTC.

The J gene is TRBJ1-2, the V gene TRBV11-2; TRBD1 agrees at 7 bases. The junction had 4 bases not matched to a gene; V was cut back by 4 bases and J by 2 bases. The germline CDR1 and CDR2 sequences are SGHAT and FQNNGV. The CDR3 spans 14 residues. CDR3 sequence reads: CASSSGQVNYGYTF. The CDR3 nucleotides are TGTGCCAGCAGCTCTGGACAGGTGAACTATGGCTACACCTTC.

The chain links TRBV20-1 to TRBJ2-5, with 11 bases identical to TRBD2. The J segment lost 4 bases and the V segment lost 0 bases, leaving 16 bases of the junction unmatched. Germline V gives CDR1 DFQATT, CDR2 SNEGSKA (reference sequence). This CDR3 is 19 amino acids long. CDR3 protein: CSARDVIAGGPGRPETQYF. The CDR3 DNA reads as TGCAGTGCTAGAGATGTGATAGCGGGGGGGCCGGGGCGACCAGAGACCCAGTACTTC.

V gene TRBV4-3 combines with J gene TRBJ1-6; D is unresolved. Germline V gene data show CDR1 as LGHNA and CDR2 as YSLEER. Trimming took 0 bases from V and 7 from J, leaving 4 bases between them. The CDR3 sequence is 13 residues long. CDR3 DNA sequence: TGCGCCAGCAGCCAAGAAAGGAATTCACCCCTCCACTTT. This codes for CASSQERNSPLHF.